The entry that follows covers one T cell receptor beta chain sequence. Its antigen is not known. The junction departs from the called germline gene at one end, perhaps through a read error. The data are from a study of tumor and adjacent non-tumor tissue in lung cancer. Study-level background: Around 4 million productive TCRbeta reads were obtained per sample on average. Broader study findings: Shorter survival was associated with higher TCR diversity in tumors. In normal lung, the top 100 clones were significantly more dominant than in tumor. Compared with tumor, normal lung showed significantly lower TCR diversity.

CDR3 length: 13 residues. In germline, CDR1 is SGHAT, CDR2 FQNNGV. A modified ARM-PCR protocol with three rounds of nested PCR amplified TCRbeta. Using its own MiXCR run on the multiplex PCR reads, TCRdb lists one record per CDR3 protein. The table shows over 80,000 distinct CDR3 sequences, with about 80% occurring only once. RNA was extracted from bulk tissue without any cell sorting. The normal lung tissue was taken more than 3 cm from the tumor edge. V and J are TRBV11-2 and TRBJ2-5, with D perhaps TRBD1 or TRBD2 (5 bases each). The material sequenced was distant non-tumor lung tissue. The receptor was derived from a man in his 60s with small cell lung cancer. The CDR3 bases are TGTGCCATCAGCTCAGGGACCAAAGAGACCCAGTATTTC. It encodes CAISSGTKETQYF.